This TCR beta chain was captured by sequencing in a study of T cells in Graves' hyperthyroidism and ophthalmopathy. Study-level findings and limits: Prediction of ophthalmopathy progression came a median around 6.1 months pre-onset.

V lost 1 base, J lost 7 bases, and 10 bases lay in between. The germline V gene has CDR1 SGHAT and CDR2 FQNNGV. The CDR3 loop spans 14 amino acids. This clonotype has just a few counts. Its antigen is unknown. Ophthalmopathy patients all had a Clinical Activity Score of at least 3, a NOSPECS grade of at least 4 and disease under 3 months old. Every diagnosis used clinical symptoms, serum thyroxine and TRAb, thyroid ultrasound and orbital computed tomography. What was amplified from RNA transcripts were TCR beta CDR3 regions. TCR CDR3 regions were first amplified by RT-PCR with HTBI primers. TCRdb analysed the multiplex PCR reads with MiXCR anew, one entry per CDR3 protein. Of about 640,000 distinct CDR3 sequences listed, under 25% are singletons.

Sequenced sample: blood. The chain combines TRBV11-2 with TRBJ2-2; possibly TRBD1 for D (5 bases). The receptor comes from a man aged 25 to 40 with Graves' ophthalmopathy. The chain's CDR3 is CASSLASGFGELFF. The CDR3 bases are TGTGCCAGCAGCTTAGCGTCAGGGTTCGGGGAGCTGTTTTTT.